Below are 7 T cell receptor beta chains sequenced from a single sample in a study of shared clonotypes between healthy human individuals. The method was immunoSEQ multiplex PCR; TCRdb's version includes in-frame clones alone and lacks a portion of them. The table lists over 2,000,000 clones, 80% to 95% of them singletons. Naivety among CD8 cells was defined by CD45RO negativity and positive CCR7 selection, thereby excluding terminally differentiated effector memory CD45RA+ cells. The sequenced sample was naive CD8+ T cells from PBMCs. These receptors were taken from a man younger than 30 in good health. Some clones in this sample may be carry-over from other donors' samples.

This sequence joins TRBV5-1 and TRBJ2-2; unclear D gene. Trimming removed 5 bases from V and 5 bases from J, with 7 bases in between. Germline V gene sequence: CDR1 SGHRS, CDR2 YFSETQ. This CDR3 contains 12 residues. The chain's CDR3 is CASSGMTGELFF. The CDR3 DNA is TGCGCCAGCAGTGGGATGACCGGGGAGCTGTTTTTT.

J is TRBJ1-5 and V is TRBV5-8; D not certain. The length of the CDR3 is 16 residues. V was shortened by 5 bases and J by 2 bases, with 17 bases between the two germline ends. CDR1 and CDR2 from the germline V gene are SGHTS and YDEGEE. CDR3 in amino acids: CASSYRGRGGNQPQHF. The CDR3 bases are TGTGCCAGCAGTTATAGAGGCCGGGGTGGCAATCAGCCCCAGCATTTT.

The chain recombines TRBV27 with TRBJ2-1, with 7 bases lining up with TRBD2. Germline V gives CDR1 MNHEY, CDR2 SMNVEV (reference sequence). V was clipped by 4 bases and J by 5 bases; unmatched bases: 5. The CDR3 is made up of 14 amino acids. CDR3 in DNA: TGTGCCAGCAGTTGGACGGGAGGTGACAATGAGCAGTTCTTC. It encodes CASSWTGGDNEQFF.

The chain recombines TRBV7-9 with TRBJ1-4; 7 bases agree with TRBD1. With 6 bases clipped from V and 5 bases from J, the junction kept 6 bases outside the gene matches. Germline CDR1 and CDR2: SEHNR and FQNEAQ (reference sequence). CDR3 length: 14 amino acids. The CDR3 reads CASRKGQLNEKLFF. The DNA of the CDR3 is TGTGCCAGCAGGAAGGGACAGTTGAATGAAAAACTGTTTTTT.

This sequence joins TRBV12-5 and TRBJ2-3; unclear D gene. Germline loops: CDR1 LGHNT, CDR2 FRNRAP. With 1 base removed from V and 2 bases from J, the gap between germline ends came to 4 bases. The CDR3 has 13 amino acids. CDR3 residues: CASGLGLTDTQYF. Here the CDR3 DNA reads TGTGCTAGTGGTTTGGGCCTCACAGATACGCAGTATTTT.

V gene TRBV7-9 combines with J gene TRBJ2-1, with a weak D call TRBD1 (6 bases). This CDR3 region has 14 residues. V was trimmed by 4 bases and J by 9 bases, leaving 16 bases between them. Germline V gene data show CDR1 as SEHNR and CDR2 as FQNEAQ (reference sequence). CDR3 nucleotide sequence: TGTGCCAGCAGCTCAGGGGACGGCTCGGGTGAGCAGTTCTTC. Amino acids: CASSSGDGSGEQFF.

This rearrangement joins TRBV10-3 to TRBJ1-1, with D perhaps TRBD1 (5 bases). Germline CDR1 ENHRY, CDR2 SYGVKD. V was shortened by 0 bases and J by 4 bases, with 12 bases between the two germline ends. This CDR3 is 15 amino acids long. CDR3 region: CAISESPRESTEAFF. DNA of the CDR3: TGTGCCATCAGTGAGTCTCCCAGGGAGAGCACTGAAGCTTTCTTT.